This T cell receptor beta chain was identified during a study of blood T cell repertoires in COVID-19. Study as a whole: There were acute and convalescent COVID-19 samples, and they came from the United States, Italy and Spain.

Trimming at V came to 4 bases and at J to 16 bases, leaving 16 bases not matched to a gene. This CDR3 spans 15 amino acids. The germline CDR1 and CDR2 sequences are SGHDN and FVKESK. Sequencing was performed with immunoSEQ multiplex PCR; in TCRdb, only in-frame clones are kept and a portion is missing. This sample yields a few hundred thousand clones, of which more than 70% are seen a single time; approximately 3% belongs to the top ten. Seattle researchers signed up patients amid active infection and tracked them longitudinally. The sample comprised peripheral blood. The V gene is TRBV14, the J gene TRBJ2-1; 10 bases are a match to TRBD2. The clonotype originates from a young woman with COVID-19, enrolled during active disease. The CDR3 spells CASSPPRLAGALFFF. CDR3 DNA: TGTGCCAGCAGCCCCCCCCGGCTAGCGGGGGCCCTTTTCTTCTTC.